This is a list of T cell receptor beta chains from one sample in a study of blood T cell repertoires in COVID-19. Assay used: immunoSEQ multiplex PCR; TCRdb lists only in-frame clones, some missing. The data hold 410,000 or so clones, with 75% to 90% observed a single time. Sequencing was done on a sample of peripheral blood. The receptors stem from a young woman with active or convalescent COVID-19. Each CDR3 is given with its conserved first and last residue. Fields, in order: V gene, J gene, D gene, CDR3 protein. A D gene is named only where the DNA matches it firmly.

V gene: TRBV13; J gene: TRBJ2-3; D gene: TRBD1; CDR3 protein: CASSLAGQVADTQYF
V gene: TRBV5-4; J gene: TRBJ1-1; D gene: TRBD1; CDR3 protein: CASSSITGAPEAFF
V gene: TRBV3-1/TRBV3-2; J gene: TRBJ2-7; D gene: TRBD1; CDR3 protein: CASSPGTVGYEQYF
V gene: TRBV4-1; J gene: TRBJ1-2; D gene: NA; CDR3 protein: CASSQRGGYGYTF
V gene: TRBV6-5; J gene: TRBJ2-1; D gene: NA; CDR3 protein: CASSYSSEASHGEQFF
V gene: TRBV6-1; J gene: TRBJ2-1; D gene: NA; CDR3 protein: CASSERGRNEQFF
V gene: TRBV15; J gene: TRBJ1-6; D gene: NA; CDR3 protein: CATSRVDSPLHF
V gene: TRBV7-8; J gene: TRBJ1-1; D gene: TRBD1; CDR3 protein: CASSLLTGENSVSADTEAFF
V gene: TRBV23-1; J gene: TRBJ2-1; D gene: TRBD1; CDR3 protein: CAGRQGRYNEQFF
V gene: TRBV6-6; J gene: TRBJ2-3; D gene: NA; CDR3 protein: CASSYSAVLGGDTQYF